This T cell receptor (beta chain) is from a study of T cells after yellow fever vaccination. This clonotype was recorded a few times. In making TCR cDNA, 5'RACE template switching added a universal primer site and UMIs to it. In TCRdb, the 5' RACE reads were re-called with MiXCR into one record per CDR3 protein. The data contain about 360,000 distinct CDR3 sequences, 6.2% of them singletons. V was clipped by 3 bases and J by 8 bases; unmatched bases: 6. CDR1 KGHSH and CDR2 LQKENI come from the germline V gene. The CDR3 loop spans 15 amino acids. The specimen was PBMCs, collected 5 days after the yellow fever booster vaccination. The rearrangement joins TRBV18 to TRBJ2-1, with 11 nucleotides matching TRBD2. The sequence was collected from a man aged 30-40 years who received the YFV17D yellow fever vaccine. The CDR3 reads CASSPGTSGSDEQFF. The CDR3 DNA follows: TGTGCCAGCTCACCGGGAACTAGCGGGAGCGATGAGCAGTTCTTC.